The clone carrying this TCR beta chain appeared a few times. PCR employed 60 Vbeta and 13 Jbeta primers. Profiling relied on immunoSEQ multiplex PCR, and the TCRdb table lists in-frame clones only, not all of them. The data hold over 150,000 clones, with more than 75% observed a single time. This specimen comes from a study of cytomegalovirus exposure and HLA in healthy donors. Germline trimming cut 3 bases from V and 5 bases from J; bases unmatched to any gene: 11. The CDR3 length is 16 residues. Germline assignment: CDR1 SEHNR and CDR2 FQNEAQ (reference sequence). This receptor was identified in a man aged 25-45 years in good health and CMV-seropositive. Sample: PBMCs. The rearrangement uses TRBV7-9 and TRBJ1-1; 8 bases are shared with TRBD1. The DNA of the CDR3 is TGTGCCAGCAGCTTTAGCCCGCCAGGGGGCCGGACTGAAGCTTTCTTT. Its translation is CASSFSPPGGRTEAFF. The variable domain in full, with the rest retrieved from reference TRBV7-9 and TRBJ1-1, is DTGVSQNPRHKITKRGQNVTFRCDPISEHNRLYWYRQTLGQGPEFLTYFQNEAQLEKSRLLSDRFSAERPKGSFSTLEIQRTEQGDSAMYLCASSFSPPGGRTEAFFGQGTRLTVV.